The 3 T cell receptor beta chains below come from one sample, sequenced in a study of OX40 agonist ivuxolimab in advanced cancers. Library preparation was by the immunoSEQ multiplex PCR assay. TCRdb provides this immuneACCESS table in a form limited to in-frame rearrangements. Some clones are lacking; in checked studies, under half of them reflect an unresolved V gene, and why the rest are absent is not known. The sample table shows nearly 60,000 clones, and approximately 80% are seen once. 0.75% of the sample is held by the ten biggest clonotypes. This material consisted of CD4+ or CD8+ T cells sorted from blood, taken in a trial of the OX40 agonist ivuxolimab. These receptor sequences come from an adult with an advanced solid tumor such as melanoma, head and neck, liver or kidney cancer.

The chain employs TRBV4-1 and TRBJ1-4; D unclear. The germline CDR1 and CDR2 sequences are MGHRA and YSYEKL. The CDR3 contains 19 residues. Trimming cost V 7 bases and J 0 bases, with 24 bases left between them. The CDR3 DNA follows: TGCGCCAGCACCTCCGAGCGAGGACGAGGCCTACCAACTAATGAAAAACTGTTTTTT. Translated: CASTSERGRGLPTNEKLFF.

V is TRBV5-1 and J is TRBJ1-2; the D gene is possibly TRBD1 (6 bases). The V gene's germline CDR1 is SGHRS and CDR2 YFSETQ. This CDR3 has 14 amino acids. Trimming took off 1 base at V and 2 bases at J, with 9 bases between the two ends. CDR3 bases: TGCGCCAGCAGCTTGTCTGGACAGAACTATGGCTACACCTTC. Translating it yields CASSLSGQNYGYTF.

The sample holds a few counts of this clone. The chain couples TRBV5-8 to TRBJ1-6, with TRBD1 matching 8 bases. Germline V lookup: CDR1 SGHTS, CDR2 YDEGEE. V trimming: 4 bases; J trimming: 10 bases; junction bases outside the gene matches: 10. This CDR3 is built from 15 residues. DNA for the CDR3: TGTGCCAGCAGCGAATCAGGGGGCGCGTGGTCACCCCTCCACTTT. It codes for CASSESGGAWSPLHF.